This T cell receptor beta chain is from a study of blood T cell repertoires in COVID-19. Study summary: Sites across the United States, Italy and Spain contributed samples from acute and convalescent COVID-19. The analysed material was cDNA or gDNA that came from T cells, B-cell-depleted T cells, or PBMCs.

Profiled with immunoSEQ multiplex PCR; TCRdb holds only in-frame clones, not every one. This sample has about 73,000 clones, with 89% found just once. CDR3 size: 13 residues. The V end lost 1 base, the J end lost 6 bases, and 7 bases lay between the germline ends. Germline V CDR1 and CDR2: MNHNS, SASEGT. The gene calls are TRBV6-1 and TRBJ2-4; no clear D. Material for sequencing was peripheral blood. The sequence derives from a man at least 80 years old with acute or convalescent COVID-19. The CDR3: CASSEGNRNIQYF. For the CDR3, the DNA is TGTGCCAGCAGTGAAGGGAACAGAAACATTCAGTACTTC.